The clone carrying this T cell receptor beta chain has a handful of counts. Its matching antigen is unknown. The CDR3 is made up of 14 amino acids. CDR1 is SGHTA, CDR2 FQGNSA, per germline. Next came a second PCR, run for about 7 to 12 cycles, which used a sample-barcoded 5' primer along with a J-beta primer mix. TCRdb fed the 5' RACE reads into MiXCR, producing one record per CDR3 protein. The sample includes 550,000 to 800,000 distinct CDR3 sequences, 32% of them seen just once. These data originate in a study of blood T cells in healthy people across ages. About 10 milliliters of peripheral blood were drawn from each donor. General study findings and limits: Greater diversity and more naive CD4+ cells were seen in long-lived donors than in aged donors. In the absence of known donor CMV status, changes in expanded clonotypes were possibly confounded. The percentage of naive T cells correlated strongly with TCR beta diversity.

V is TRBV7-2 and J is TRBJ2-4; 10 bases map to TRBD2. With the DNA end fitting TRBJ2-7 better, the J assignment may be wrong. This TCR was sampled from a woman aged 80 or over in good health. The sequenced sample was blood. The CDR3 loop reads CASSPSGGAYEQYF. Here the CDR3 DNA reads TGTGCCAGCAGTCCAAGCGGGGGGGCCTACGAGCAGTACTTC.